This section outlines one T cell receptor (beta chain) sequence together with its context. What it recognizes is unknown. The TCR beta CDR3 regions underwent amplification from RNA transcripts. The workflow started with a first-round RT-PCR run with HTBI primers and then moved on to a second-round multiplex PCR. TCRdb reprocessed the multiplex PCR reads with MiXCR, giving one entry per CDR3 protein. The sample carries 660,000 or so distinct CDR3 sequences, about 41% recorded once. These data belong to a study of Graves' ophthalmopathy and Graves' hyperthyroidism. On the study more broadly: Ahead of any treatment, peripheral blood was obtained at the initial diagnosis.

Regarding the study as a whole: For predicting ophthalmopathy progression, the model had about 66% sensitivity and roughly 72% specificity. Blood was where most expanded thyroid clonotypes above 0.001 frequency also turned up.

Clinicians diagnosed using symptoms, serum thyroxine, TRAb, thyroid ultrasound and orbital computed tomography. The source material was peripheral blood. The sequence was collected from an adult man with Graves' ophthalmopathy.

CDR3 coding DNA: TGTGCCAGCAGCGAGGACTGGAGCTCCTACAATGAGCAGTTCTTC. Its protein product is CASSEDWSSYNEQFF. The chain uses TRBV7-9 and TRBJ2-1; D may be TRBD2 (5 bases). V lost 5 bases to trimming and J lost 0 bases, with 11 bases between them. CDR1 and CDR2 (germline): SEHNR, FQNEAQ (reference sequence). The CDR3 runs to 15 residues.